These 23 T cell receptor beta chains came from one sample sequenced in a study of cytomegalovirus exposure and HLA in healthy donors. It was with 60 Vbeta and 13 Jbeta primers that the PCR ran. Measured with immunoSEQ multiplex PCR; TCRdb has only the in-frame clones, and not every one. The sample data list some 83,000 clones. Sequenced material: PBMCs. These receptors were taken from a woman aged 25 to 45 in good health and CMV-seronegative.

On this clone itself: The junction does not match germline at one end; this may be a read error. This chain connects TRBV4-1 to TRBJ1-5, with D unclear. The CDR3 is 16 amino acids. Germline V gives CDR1 MGHRA, CDR2 YSYEKL. Here the CDR3 DNA reads TGCGCCAGCAGCCAAGAGGAAGGAGGACCCAATCAGCACCAGCATTTT. The encoded protein is CASSQEEGGPNQHQHF.

This chain connects TRBV30 to TRBJ2-1, with a tentative D call TRBD2 (6 bases). CDR1 and CDR2 (germline): GTSNPN, SVGIG (reference sequence). With 0 bases removed from V and 5 bases from J, the gap between germline ends came to 8 bases. This CDR3 has 13 amino acids. The CDR3 is CAWSVLADNEQFF. CDR3 bases: TGTGCCTGGAGTGTATTAGCGGACAATGAGCAGTTCTTC.

The J gene is TRBJ1-2, the V gene TRBV4-1, with D unresolved. CDR3 size: 15 residues. V gave up 0 bases and J gave up 4 bases, with 12 bases separating them. Germline V CDR1 and CDR2: MGHRA, YSYEKL. This CDR3 is CASSQERWQSYGYTF. The CDR3 region has the DNA TGCGCCAGCAGCCAAGAGAGGTGGCAGTCCTATGGCTACACCTTC.

V gene TRBV7-2 combines with J gene TRBJ1-6; D not certain. The CDR3 is 14 residues long. Germline-derived CDR1 and CDR2 are SGHTA and FQGNSA. V was shortened by 5 bases and J by 4 bases, with 9 bases between the two germline ends. In DNA, the CDR3 is TGTGCCAGCAGCCCAACAACGTATAATTCACCCCTCCACTTT. Translated: CASSPTTYNSPLHF. Complete variable domain (other parts from reference TRBV7-2 and TRBJ1-6): GAGVSQSPSNKVTEKGKDVELRCDPISGHTALYWYRQSLGQGLEFLIYFQGNSAPDKSGLPSDRFSAERTGGSVSTLTIQRTQQEDSAVYLCASSPTTYNSPLHFGNGTRLTVT.

Written as DNA, the CDR3 is TGTGCCAGTAGCAGGGGCAGTACTAGCACAGATACGCAGTATTTT. Encoded protein: CASSRGSTSTDTQYF. The chain uses TRBV19 and TRBJ2-3; tentative D call: TRBD1 (6 bases). Germline values: CDR1 LNHDA, CDR2 SQIVND (reference sequence). Trimming stripped 6 bases from V and 0 bases from J, with 13 bases between. This CDR3 is built from 15 residues.

CDR3 in amino acids: CASSAGTGHHEQYF. CDR3 DNA sequence: TGTGCCAGCAGCGCCGGGACAGGGCACCACGAGCAGTACTTC. The chain joins TRBV27 to TRBJ2-7; 9 nucleotides match TRBD1. The CDR3 runs 14 residues. J lost 5 bases, V lost 6 bases, and 8 bases had no gene match. Looked up from germline, CDR1 is MNHEY and CDR2 is SMNVEV (reference sequence).

This chain connects TRBV14 to TRBJ2-1, with a tentative D call TRBD1 (5 bases). The germline V gene has CDR1 SGHDN and CDR2 FVKESK. CDR3 length equals 14 residues. V was trimmed by 5 bases and J by 4 bases, leaving 12 bases between them. CDR3 loop: CASSSLGVYNEQFF. CDR3 DNA sequence: TGTGCCAGCAGCTCTCTAGGGGTTTACAATGAGCAGTTCTTC.

The rearrangement uses TRBV5-1 and TRBJ1-1, with 11 bases matching TRBD1. Losses at the gene ends were 3 bases for V and 1 base for J; bases not matched to a gene: 5. CDR3 length: 16 residues. Germline CDR1 and CDR2: SGHRS and YFSETQ. CDR3 sequence: CASSYQGQGANTEAFF. CDR3 sequence (DNA): TGCGCCAGCAGCTACCAAGGACAGGGGGCGAACACTGAAGCTTTCTTT.

The V and J genes are TRBV6-1 and TRBJ1-2; 7 positions agree with TRBD1. V shed 3 bases, J shed 4 bases, and the junction held 8 bases outside the gene matches. CDR1 and CDR2 from the germline V gene are MNHNS and SASEGT. The CDR3 loop spans 15 amino acids. DNA for the CDR3: TGTGCCAGCAGTGACATTTGGACAGGACTCTATGGCTACACCTTC. Its translation is CASSDIWTGLYGYTF.

The chain is built from TRBV19 and TRBJ1-3; 7 nucleotides line up with TRBD1. Germline lookup yields CDR1 LNHDA and CDR2 SQIVND (reference sequence). After removal of 7 bases from V and 4 bases from J, the junction contained 7 bases not matched to a gene. The CDR3 is made up of 14 amino acids. As DNA, the CDR3 is TGTGCCAGTATCGACAGGGCTGGCGGAAACACCATATATTTT. Translated, it gives CASIDRAGGNTIYF.

The chain carries TRBV6-1 and TRBJ2-5; D ambiguous. The J call is doubtful: the DNA matches TRBJ2-7 better. Germline V gene sequence: CDR1 MNHNS, CDR2 SASEGT. This CDR3 region has 11 residues. CDR3 amino acids: CASSDTYEQYF. CDR3 in DNA: TGTGCCAGCAGTGACACCTACGAGCAGTACTTC.

This chain links TRBV5-1 with TRBJ2-3; 8 nucleotides agree with TRBD2. Germline V gene sequence: CDR1 SGHRS, CDR2 YFSETQ. J gave up 6 bases and V 2 bases, and 5 bases lay outside the gene matches. The CDR3 totals 14 residues. CDR3 in amino acids: CASSLAGDADTQYF. The CDR3 DNA follows: TGCGCCAGCAGCTTAGCGGGAGATGCGGATACGCAGTATTTT.

The rearrangement uses TRBV9 and TRBJ2-1; 8 nucleotides line up with TRBD2. Germline lookup yields CDR1 SGDLS and CDR2 YYNGEE. J gave up 5 bases and V 3 bases, and 7 bases lay outside the gene matches. The CDR3 contains 15 residues. The CDR3 loop reads CASSALADLNNEQFF. The CDR3 nucleotides read TGTGCCAGCAGCGCACTAGCGGACCTTAACAATGAGCAGTTCTTC.

The chain couples TRBV5-1 to TRBJ1-2, with a possible D match to TRBD1 (6 bases). V shed 4 bases and J shed 2 bases, with 9 bases lying between them. The CDR3 spans 13 residues. Germline V gives CDR1 SGHRS, CDR2 YFSETQ. CDR3 nucleotide sequence: TGCGCCAGCAGCCCTCAGGGGAACTATGGCTACACCTTC. Translating gives CASSPQGNYGYTF.

Here the CDR3 DNA reads TGTGCCAGCAGCCGGGACTTGGATTCACCCCTCCACTTT. Protein sequence: CASSRDLDSPLHF. V and J are TRBV6-1 and TRBJ1-6, with D tentatively TRBD1 (5 bases). V was clipped by 6 bases and J by 8 bases, with 11 bases between them. CDR3 length: 13 amino acids. CDR1 MNHNS and CDR2 SASEGT come from the germline V gene.

V is TRBV5-5 and J is TRBJ2-6; unclear D gene. The ends were cut back, 4 bases at V and 0 bases at J, with 8 bases in the middle. This CDR3 spans 15 amino acids. Germline V lookup: CDR1 SGHKS, CDR2 YYEKEE (reference sequence). CDR3 DNA: TGTGCCAGCAGCACGGTTTTCTCTGGGGCCAACGTCCTGACTTTC. Translated: CASSTVFSGANVLTF.

The rearrangement uses TRBV7-9 and TRBJ2-7; 7 bases line up with TRBD1. The CDR3 has 16 amino acids. Germline CDR1 reads SEHNR; CDR2 reads FQNEAQ (reference sequence). Trimming at V came to 5 bases and at J to 0 bases, leaving 10 bases not matched to a gene. The CDR3 protein is CASSHTGTDISYEQYF. For the CDR3, the DNA is TGTGCCAGCAGCCACACCGGGACAGACATCTCCTACGAGCAGTACTTC. Full variable domain (remainder filled in from reference TRBV7-9 and TRBJ2-7): DTGVSQNPRHKITKRGQNVTFRCDPISEHNRLYWYRQTLGQGPEFLTYFQNEAQLEKSRLLSDRFSAERPKGSFSTLEIQRTEQGDSAMYLCASSHTGTDISYEQYFGPGTRLTVT.

The CDR3 DNA reads TGTGCCAGCAGTCCTTTGGACAGGGCATACGAGCAGTACTTC. Its protein is CASSPLDRAYEQYF. This chain links TRBV6-5 with TRBJ2-7, with 8 bases fitting TRBD1. Trimming took 5 bases from V and 4 from J; bases not matched to a gene: 7. CDR1 MNHEY and CDR2 SVGAGI come from the germline V gene. The CDR3 covers 14 residues.

This chain links TRBV7-2 with TRBJ2-2; 8 bases line up with TRBD1. CDR1 and CDR2 from the germline V gene are SGHTA and FQGNSA. V shed 5 bases and J 7 bases; nucleotides not matched to a gene: 12. CDR3 length: 16 amino acids. The CDR3 reads CASSPGPQGAGGELFF. DNA of the CDR3: TGTGCCAGCAGCCCCGGGCCGCAGGGGGCAGGCGGGGAGCTGTTTTTT.

J is TRBJ2-7 and V is TRBV5-1; D unclear. Germline CDR1 and CDR2: SGHRS and YFSETQ. V dropped 1 base and J dropped 2 bases, with 10 bases sitting between them. The CDR3 totals 14 residues. CDR3 region: CASSLSQNAYEQYF. The CDR3 DNA reads as TGCGCCAGCAGCTTGAGCCAAAACGCCTACGAGCAGTACTTC.

V is TRBV2 and J is TRBJ1-1; D unclear. Per germline, CDR1 SNHLY and CDR2 FYNNEI. CDR3 size: 13 residues. V lost 7 bases to trimming and J lost 6 bases, with 15 bases between them. The CDR3 here is CASTLEADAEAFF. CDR3 in DNA: TGTGCCAGCACCTTGGAAGCGGATGCTGAAGCTTTCTTT.

The CDR3 coding sequence is TGTGCCTGGAGTACCGAGCAGGGGTCAGGGGAGACCCAGTACTTC. Protein sequence: CAWSTEQGSGETQYF. The chain employs TRBV30 and TRBJ2-5; weak D call: TRBD1 (6 bases). The CDR3 covers 15 residues. With 2 bases removed from V and 5 bases from J, the gap between germline ends came to 18 bases. Germline CDR1 GTSNPN, CDR2 SVGIG (reference sequence). The full variable domain, in which reference TRBV30 and TRBJ2-5 provide the parts outside the CDR3, is SQTIHQWPATLVQPVGSPLSLECTVEGTSNPNLYWYRQAAGRGLQLLFYSVGIGQISSEVPQNLSASRPQDRQFILSSKKLLLSDSGFYLCAWSTEQGSGETQYFGPGTRLLVL.

The chain is built from TRBV29-1 and TRBJ2-7, with a possible D match to TRBD2 (6 bases). The germline V gene has CDR1 SQVTM and CDR2 ANQGSEA. This CDR3 has 13 amino acids. V was clipped by 1 base and J by 7 bases, with 14 bases between them. CDR3 region: CSVEVGGAREQYF. Written as DNA, the CDR3 is TGCAGCGTTGAAGTAGGAGGGGCACGGGAGCAGTACTTC.